Listed here are 14 T cell receptor beta chains from one sample, sequenced in a study of OX40 agonist ivuxolimab in advanced cancers. Measured with immunoSEQ multiplex PCR; TCRdb has only the in-frame clones, and not every one. There are approximately 70,000 clones in the sample; 82% occur only once, and roughly 0.4% lies in the top ten. The input for sequencing was CD4+ or CD8+ T cells sorted from blood, taken in a trial of the OX40 agonist ivuxolimab. These receptors all come from an adult with an advanced solid tumor such as melanoma, head and neck, liver or kidney cancer.

The chain joins TRBV2 to TRBJ1-5; 11 bases line up with TRBD1. This CDR3 spans 15 amino acids. V shed 4 bases and J 4 bases; nucleotides not matched to a gene: 3. Looked up from germline, CDR1 is SNHLY and CDR2 is FYNNEI. The CDR3 loop is CASSGGTGGNQPQHF. DNA for the CDR3: TGTGCCAGCAGTGGAGGGACAGGGGGAAATCAGCCCCAGCATTTT.

This rearrangement joins TRBV11-2 to TRBJ1-2; D gene ambiguous. V gave up 5 bases and J gave up 2 bases, with 6 bases separating them. The CDR3 spans 12 residues. Germline loops: CDR1 SGHAT, CDR2 FQNNGV. The DNA for the CDR3 is TGTGCCAGCAGCGCCCCAAACTATGGCTACACCTTC. As protein: CASSAPNYGYTF.

Only one count was recorded for this clone. This chain joins TRBV14 and TRBJ1-3; TRBD1 matches at 8 bases. Germline CDR1 and CDR2: SGHDN and FVKESK. V was clipped by 8 bases and J by 4 bases; unmatched bases: 13. The length of the CDR3 is 16 residues. The CDR3 region has the DNA TGTGCCAGCCCTTCGGGGACAGGTTCTTACGGAAACACCATATATTTT. It translates to CASPSGTGSYGNTIYF. The whole variable domain, remainder taken from reference TRBV14 and TRBJ1-3, is EAGVTQFPSHSVIEKGQTVTLRCDPISGHDNLYWYRRVMGKEIKFLLHFVKESKQDESGMPNNRFLAERTGGTYSTLKVQPAELEDSGVYFCASPSGTGSYGNTIYFGEGSWLTVV.

The chain combines TRBV5-4 with TRBJ2-5, with 8 bases fitting TRBD1. J was trimmed by 1 base and V by 4 bases; bases with no gene match: 9. Germline V gene sequence: CDR1 SGHNT, CDR2 YYREEE (reference sequence). The CDR3 runs to 16 residues. The DNA for the CDR3 is TGTGCCAGCAGCATACCAGGGGGCAGACTCCAAGAGACCCAGTACTTC. It is translated as CASSIPGGRLQETQYF.

V usage is TRBV11-2 and J usage is TRBJ2-1; D ambiguous. Trimming removed 4 bases at V and 0 bases at J, with 16 bases between. The CDR3 has 17 amino acids. The V gene's germline CDR1 is SGHAT and CDR2 FQNNGV. The CDR3 reads CASSSRGSSSSYNEQFF. CDR3 nucleotide sequence: TGTGCCAGCAGCTCCCGCGGATCCTCGAGCTCCTACAATGAGCAGTTCTTC.

This rearrangement joins TRBV5-5 to TRBJ2-7, with 9 bases fitting TRBD1. Germline V gene lookup returns CDR1 SGHKS and CDR2 YYEKEE (reference sequence). The CDR3 is 15 amino acids. Losses at the gene ends were 4 bases for V and 4 bases for J; bases not matched to a gene: 9. The CDR3 DNA follows: TGTGCCAGCAGCGGGTGGACAGGGGCAGGTTACGAGCAGTACTTC. It yields the protein CASSGWTGAGYEQYF.

V usage is TRBV9 and J usage is TRBJ2-5; tentatively, D is TRBD2 (5 bases). This CDR3 comprises 13 residues. Germline CDR1 and CDR2: SGDLS and YYNGEE. The V end was cut by 2 bases, the J end by 4 bases, with 9 bases between. The CDR3 region has the DNA TGTGCCAGCAGCGTGGTAGCGTCAGAGACCCAGTACTTC. Translated, it gives CASSVVASETQYF.

This rearrangement joins TRBV6-6 to TRBJ1-1; 7 nucleotides align to TRBD1. Germline CDR1 MNHNY, CDR2 SVGAGI (reference sequence). CDR3 length equals 14 residues. V lost 2 bases to trimming and J lost 3 bases; unmatched junction nucleotides: 3. In DNA form, the CDR3 reads TGTGCCAGCAGTTACCAGGGGGAGGACACTGAAGCTTTCTTT. Residues: CASSYQGEDTEAFF.

The chain uses TRBV7-6 and TRBJ2-7; 11 nucleotides agree with TRBD2. CDR3 length: 15 amino acids. After removal of 4 bases from V and 1 base from J, the junction contained 3 bases not matched to a gene. Looked up from germline, CDR1 is SGHVS and CDR2 is FNYEAQ. CDR3 sequence (DNA): TGTGCCAGCAGCTCCAGGACTAGCGGGTCCTACGAGCAGTACTTC. Translation: CASSSRTSGSYEQYF.

There are a few counts of this clone. The chain is built from TRBV7-2 and TRBJ1-2, with D possibly being TRBD1 (5 bases). V lost 1 base and J 7 bases, leaving 13 bases between the germline ends. Germline V gene sequence: CDR1 SGHTA, CDR2 FQGNSA. This CDR3 has 14 residues. The CDR3 DNA reads TGTGCCAGCAGCTTAGATAAGGGGCTCGGTGGCTACACCTTC. Encoded protein: CASSLDKGLGGYTF.

This chain connects TRBV28 to TRBJ1-6; 8 nucleotides agree with TRBD1. V was clipped by 6 bases and J by 6 bases; unmatched bases: 7. CDR3 length: 15 amino acids. CDR1 MDHEN and CDR2 SYDVKM come from the germline V gene. CDR3 region: CASRQGGVGNSPLHF. In DNA form, the CDR3 reads TGTGCCAGCAGACAGGGGGGTGTTGGTAATTCACCCCTCCACTTT.

V gene TRBV29-1 combines with J gene TRBJ1-5, with TRBD1 identical over 7 bases. Trimming took 4 bases from V and 7 from J; bases not matched to a gene: 4. There are 12 residues in the CDR3. The germline V gene has CDR1 SQVTM and CDR2 ANQGSEA. The CDR3 sequence: CSVGGGEQPQHF. As DNA, the CDR3 is TGCAGCGTTGGAGGGGGCGAACAGCCCCAGCATTTT.

This clone was seen once. V gene TRBV5-1 combines with J gene TRBJ1-5, with D perhaps TRBD1 (6 bases). This CDR3 is built from 14 residues. Germline-derived CDR1 and CDR2 are SGHRS and YFSETQ. Trimming left V 4 bases short and J 4 bases short, with 12 bases between. The CDR3 spells CASSLGTINQPQHF. The DNA for the CDR3 is TGCGCCAGCAGCCTCGGGACAATTAATCAGCCCCAGCATTTT. The full variable domain, completed using reference TRBV5-1 and TRBJ1-5, is KAGVTQTPRYLIKTRGQQVTLSCSPISGHRSVSWYQQTPGQGLQFLFEYFSETQRNKGNFPGRFSGRQFSNSRSEMNVSTLELGDSALYLCASSLGTINQPQHFGDGTRLSIL.

The genes are TRBV30 and TRBJ2-3; D gene uncertain. CDR1 is GTSNPN, CDR2 SVGIG, per germline (reference sequence). The V and J ends lost 2 bases and 7 bases respectively, with 13 bases between them. CDR3 length: 13 residues. CDR3 in amino acids: CAWSNRGRNTQYF. The DNA for the CDR3 is TGTGCCTGGAGTAACCGAGGTCGGAATACGCAGTATTTT.